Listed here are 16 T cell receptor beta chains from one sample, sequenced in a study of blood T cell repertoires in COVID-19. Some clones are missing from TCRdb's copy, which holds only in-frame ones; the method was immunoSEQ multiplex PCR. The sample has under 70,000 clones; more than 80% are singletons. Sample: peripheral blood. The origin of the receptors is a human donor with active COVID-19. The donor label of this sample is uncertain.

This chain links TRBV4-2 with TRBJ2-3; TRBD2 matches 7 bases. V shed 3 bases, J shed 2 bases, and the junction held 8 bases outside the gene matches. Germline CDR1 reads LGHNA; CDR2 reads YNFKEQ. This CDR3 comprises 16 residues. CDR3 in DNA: TGTGCCAGCAGCCATGTCCACACTAGCGACACAGATACGCAGTATTTT. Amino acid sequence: CASSHVHTSDTDTQYF.

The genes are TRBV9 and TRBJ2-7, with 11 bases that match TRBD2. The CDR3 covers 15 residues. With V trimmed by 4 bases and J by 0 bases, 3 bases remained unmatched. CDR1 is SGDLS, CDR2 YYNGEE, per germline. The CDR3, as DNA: TGTGCCAGCAGCCCTGGGACTAGCGGCTCCTACGAGCAGTACTTC. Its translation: CASSPGTSGSYEQYF.

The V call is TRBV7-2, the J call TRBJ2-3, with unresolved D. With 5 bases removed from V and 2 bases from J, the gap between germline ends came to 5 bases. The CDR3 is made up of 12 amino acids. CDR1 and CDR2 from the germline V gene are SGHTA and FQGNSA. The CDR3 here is CASSPFTDTQYF. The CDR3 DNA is TGTGCCAGCAGCCCCTTCACAGATACGCAGTATTTT. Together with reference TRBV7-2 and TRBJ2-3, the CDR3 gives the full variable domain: GAGVSQSPSNKVTEKGKDVELRCDPISGHTALYWYRQSLGQGLEFLIYFQGNSAPDKSGLPSDRFSAERTGGSVSTLTIQRTQQEDSAVYLCASSPFTDTQYFGPGTRLTVL.

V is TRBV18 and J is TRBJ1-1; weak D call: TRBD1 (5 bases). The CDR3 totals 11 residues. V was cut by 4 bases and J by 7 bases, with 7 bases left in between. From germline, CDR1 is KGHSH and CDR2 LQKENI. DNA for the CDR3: TGTGCCAGCTCACTCGACAGTGAAGCTTTCTTT. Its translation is CASSLDSEAFF.

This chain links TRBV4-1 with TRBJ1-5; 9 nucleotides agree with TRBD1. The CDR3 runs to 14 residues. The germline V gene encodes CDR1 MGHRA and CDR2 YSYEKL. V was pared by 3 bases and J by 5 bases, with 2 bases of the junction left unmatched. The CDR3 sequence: CASSHRQGDQPQHF. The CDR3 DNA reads TGCGCCAGCAGCCATCGACAGGGGGATCAGCCCCAGCATTTT.

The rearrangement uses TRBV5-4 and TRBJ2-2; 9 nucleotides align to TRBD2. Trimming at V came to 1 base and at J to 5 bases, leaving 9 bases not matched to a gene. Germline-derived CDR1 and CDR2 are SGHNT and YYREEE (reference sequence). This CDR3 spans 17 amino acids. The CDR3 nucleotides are TGTGCCAGCAGCTTGATGACTAGCGGAAGAAAAACCGGGGAGCTGTTTTTT. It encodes CASSLMTSGRKTGELFF.

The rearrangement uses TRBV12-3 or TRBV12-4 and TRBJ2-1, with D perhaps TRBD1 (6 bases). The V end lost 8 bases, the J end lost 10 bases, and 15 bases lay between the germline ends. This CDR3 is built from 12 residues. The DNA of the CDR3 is TGTGCCAGCGGGGGCCTCTCGGCAGAGCAGTTCTTC. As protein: CASGGLSAEQFF.

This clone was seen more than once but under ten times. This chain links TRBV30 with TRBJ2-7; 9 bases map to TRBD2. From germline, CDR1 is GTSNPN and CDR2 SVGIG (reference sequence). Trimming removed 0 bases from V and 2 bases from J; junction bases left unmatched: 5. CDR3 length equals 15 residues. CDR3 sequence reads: CAWSVGSGGTYEQYF. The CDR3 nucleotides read TGTGCCTGGAGTGTTGGTAGCGGGGGCACCTACGAGCAGTACTTC.

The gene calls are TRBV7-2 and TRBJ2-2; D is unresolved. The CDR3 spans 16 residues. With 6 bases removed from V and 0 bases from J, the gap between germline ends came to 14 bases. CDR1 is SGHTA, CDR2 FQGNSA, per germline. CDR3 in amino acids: CASSPVSSPNTGELFF. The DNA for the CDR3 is TGTGCCAGCAGTCCCGTCTCCTCCCCGAACACCGGGGAGCTGTTTTTT.

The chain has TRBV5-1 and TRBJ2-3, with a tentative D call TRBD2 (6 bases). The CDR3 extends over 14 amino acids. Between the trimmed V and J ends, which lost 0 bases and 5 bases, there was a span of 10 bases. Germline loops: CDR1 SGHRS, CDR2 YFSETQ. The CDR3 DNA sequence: TGCGCCAGCAGCTTGGCGGGAGTCGGAGATACGCAGTATTTT. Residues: CASSLAGVGDTQYF. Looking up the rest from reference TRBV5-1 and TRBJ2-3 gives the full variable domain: KAGVTQTPRYLIKTRGQQVTLSCSPISGHRSVSWYQQTPGQGLQFLFEYFSETQRNKGNFPGRFSGRQFSNSRSEMNVSTLELGDSALYLCASSLAGVGDTQYFGPGTRLTVL.

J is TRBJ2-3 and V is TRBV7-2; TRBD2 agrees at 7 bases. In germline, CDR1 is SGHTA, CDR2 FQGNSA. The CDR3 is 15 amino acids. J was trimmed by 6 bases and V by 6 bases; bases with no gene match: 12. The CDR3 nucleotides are TGTGCCAGCAGTCCGGTGGGCGGGGGATCCGATACGCAGTATTTT. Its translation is CASSPVGGGSDTQYF.

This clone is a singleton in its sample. The CDR3 bases are TGTGCCAGCAGTTTCGGCCCAACCGGGGGCTACACCTTC. Translated, it gives CASSFGPTGGYTF. This chain uses TRBV27 with TRBJ1-2; D is undetermined. The V end was cut by 3 bases, the J end by 8 bases, with 13 bases between. This CDR3 has 13 residues. Germline CDR1 MNHEY, CDR2 SMNVEV (reference sequence).

The CDR3 bases are TGTGCCAGCAGCTTAAGTTTCGGAGGGAATGAGCAGTTCTTC. Translation gives CASSLSFGGNEQFF. The V gene is TRBV7-2, the J gene TRBJ2-1; TRBD2 is a possible D gene (6 bases). Trimming removed 2 bases at V and 7 bases at J, with 12 bases between. This CDR3 region has 14 residues. Germline V CDR1 and CDR2: SGHTA, FQGNSA.

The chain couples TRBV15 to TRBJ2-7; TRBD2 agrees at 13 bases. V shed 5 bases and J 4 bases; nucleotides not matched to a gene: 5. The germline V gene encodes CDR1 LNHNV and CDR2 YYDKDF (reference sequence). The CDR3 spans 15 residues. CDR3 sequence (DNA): TGTGCCACCAGCGGGCCGGGACTAGCGGGATACGAGCAGTACTTC. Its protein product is CATSGPGLAGYEQYF. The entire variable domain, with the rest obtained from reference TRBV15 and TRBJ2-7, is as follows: DAMVIQNPRYQVTQFGKPVTLSCSQTLNHNVMYWYQQKSSQAPKLLFHYYDKDFNNEADTPDNFQSRRPNTSFCFLDIRSPGLGDTAMYLCATSGPGLAGYEQYFGPGTRLTVT.

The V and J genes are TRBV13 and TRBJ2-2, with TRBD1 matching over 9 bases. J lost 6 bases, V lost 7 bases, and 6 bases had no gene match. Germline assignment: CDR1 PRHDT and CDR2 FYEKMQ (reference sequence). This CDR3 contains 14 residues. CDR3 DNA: TGTGCCAGCAACCCCGGGACAGGGCCCGGGGAGCTGTTTTTT. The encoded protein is CASNPGTGPGELFF.

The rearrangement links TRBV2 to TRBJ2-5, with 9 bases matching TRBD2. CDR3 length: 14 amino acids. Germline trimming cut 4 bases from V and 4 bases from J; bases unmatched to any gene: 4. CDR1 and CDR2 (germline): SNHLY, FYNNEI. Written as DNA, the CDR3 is TGTGCCAGCAGTGTAGCGGGAGTTGGAGAGACCCAGTACTTC. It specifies CASSVAGVGETQYF.